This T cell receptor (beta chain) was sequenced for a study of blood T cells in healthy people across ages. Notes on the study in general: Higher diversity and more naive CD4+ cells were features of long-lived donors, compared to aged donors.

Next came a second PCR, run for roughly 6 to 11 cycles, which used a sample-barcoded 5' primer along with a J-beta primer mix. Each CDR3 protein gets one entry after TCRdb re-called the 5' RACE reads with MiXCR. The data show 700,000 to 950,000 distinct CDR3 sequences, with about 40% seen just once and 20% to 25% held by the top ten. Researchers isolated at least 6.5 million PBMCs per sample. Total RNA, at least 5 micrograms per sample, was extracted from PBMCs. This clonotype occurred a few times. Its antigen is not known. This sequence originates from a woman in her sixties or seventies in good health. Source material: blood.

CDR3 in DNA: TGCAGTGCTAGGTCCTCCGGGACAGGGGGGGGCGAGCAGTACTTC. It specifies CSARSSGTGGGEQYF. This chain connects TRBV20-1 to TRBJ2-7; 11 bases match TRBD1. CDR3 length: 15 amino acids. Unmatched junction bases numbered 10, after V lost 3 bases and J lost 6 bases. Germline V gives CDR1 DFQATT, CDR2 SNEGSKA (reference sequence).